A selection of T cell receptor beta chains follows, all from one sample in a study of blood T cell repertoires in COVID-19. Sequencing used immunoSEQ multiplex PCR; TCRdb keeps in-frame clones, though not all of them. The profile shows fewer than 200,000 clones, approximately 87% of them singletons. Sequencing input: peripheral blood. The receptors derive from a man aged 65-85 years with active or convalescent COVID-19. Both conserved end residues are trimmed from each CDR3. Clone size is stated in some rows and not others, as once, few, many or a class when expanded.

abundance,j_gene,v_gene,CDR3aa
-,TRBJ2-3,TRBV29-1,SVGIGGGLSDTQY
-,TRBJ2-3,TRBV3-1/TRBV3-2,ASSPPGGFWVTDTQY
-,TRBJ2-7,TRBV5-6,ASSLQGTAEQY
-,TRBJ1-4,TRBV7-9,ASRDKTGSGEKLF
-,TRBJ1-1,TRBV30,AWRDPRVSLHWAF
-,TRBJ1-1,TRBV5-4,ASSLGDRDWGTEAF
-,TRBJ2-1,TRBV3-1/TRBV3-2,ASSHTGTSGRDEQF
few,TRBJ1-5,TRBV7-2,ASSPREGGSNQPQH
few,TRBJ1-5,TRBV6-5,ASSYSLASNQPQH
-,TRBJ2-3,TRBV7-9,ASSLGISGSADTQY
-,TRBJ1-2,TRBV7-2,ASSSGPGQGIGYT
-,TRBJ2-5,TRBV30,AWSVKGGETQY
-,TRBJ1-5,TRBV5-4,ASSLDRAQPQH
-,TRBJ1-5,TRBV5-8,ASTRGGNGNQPQH
-,TRBJ2-1,TRBV7-3,ASSLGGRAYNEQF
-,TRBJ1-5,TRBV28,ASKPGQGRQPQH
few,TRBJ1-1,TRBV28,ASSLRGRTEAF
-,TRBJ2-2,TRBV4-3,ASSLESPRIGDTGELF
-,TRBJ2-5,TRBV30,AWVGPGRETQY
-,TRBJ2-1,TRBV5-1,ASSYNPGGQGWNEQF
-,TRBJ1-2,TRBV4-1,ASSQVGTGVYGYT
-,TRBJ1-2,TRBV2,ASTLQGFGYT
-,TRBJ2-7,TRBV5-1,ASSAWTGVAYEQY
-,TRBJ2-7,TRBV27,ASSFRRVSYEQY
once,TRBJ2-2,TRBV5-4,ASSPGQGNTGELF
-,TRBJ1-3,TRBV28,ASSTTVRNTIY
-,TRBJ2-1,TRBV28,ASSFVTPEGYNEQF
once,TRBJ1-1,TRBV7-2,ASSFSVNTEAF
-,TRBJ1-1,TRBV19,ASRGTGLNTEAF
once,TRBJ2-5,TRBV11-2,ASNSIGRGGETQY
-,TRBJ1-5,TRBV2,ASGALSNQPQH
-,TRBJ1-5,TRBV2,ASSENTQGQPQH
once,TRBJ2-2,TRBV6-5,ASSSGTTGTRRELF
-,TRBJ1-4,TRBV5-1,ASSRQVATNEKLF
-,TRBJ1-1,TRBV3-1/TRBV3-2,ASSYPGMNTEAF
-,TRBJ2-2,TRBV11-3,ASSPSGGLGTGELF
-,TRBJ1-2,TRBV5-1,ASSLETAYGYT
-,TRBJ1-2,TRBV25-1,ASSEWGAPGGYT
-,TRBJ1-5,TRBV28,ASSPSTGNQPQH
-,TRBJ1-1,TRBV19,ASSKDVGPVLNTEAF
-,TRBJ2-3,TRBV5-1,ASSYRGADTQY
-,TRBJ2-1,TRBV6-5,ASSYGGASGANEQF
-,TRBJ2-1,TRBV28,ASSPGQGRYEQF
-,TRBJ1-5,TRBV30,AWSVQHRGGNQPQH
-,TRBJ2-7,TRBV29-1,SVEGGRAYEQY
-,TRBJ2-7,TRBV7-2,ASSLSPSYEQY
-,TRBJ2-1,TRBV29-1,SVDTGSPNEQF
-,TRBJ1-3,TRBV6-6,ASQGGKKNTIY
-,TRBJ1-2,TRBV7-9,ALPSQDGYT
-,TRBJ1-4,TRBV6-2/TRBV6-3,ASSEGQAWGEKLF